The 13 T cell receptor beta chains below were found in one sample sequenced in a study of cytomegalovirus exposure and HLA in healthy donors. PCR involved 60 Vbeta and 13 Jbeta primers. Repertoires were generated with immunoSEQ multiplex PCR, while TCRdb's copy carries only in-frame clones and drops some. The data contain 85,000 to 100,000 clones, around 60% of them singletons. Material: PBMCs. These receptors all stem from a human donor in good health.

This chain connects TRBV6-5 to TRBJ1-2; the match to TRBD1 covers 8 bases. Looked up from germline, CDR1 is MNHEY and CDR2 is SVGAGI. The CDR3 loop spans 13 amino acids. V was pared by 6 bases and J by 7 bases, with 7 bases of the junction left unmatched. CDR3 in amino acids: CASRLTGEGGYTF. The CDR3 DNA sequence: TGTGCCAGCAGATTGACAGGGGAAGGTGGCTACACCTTC.

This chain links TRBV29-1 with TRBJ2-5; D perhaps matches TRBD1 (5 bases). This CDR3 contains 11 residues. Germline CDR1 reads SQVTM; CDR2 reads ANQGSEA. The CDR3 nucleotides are TGCAGGGTAGGGGTTGGGGAGACCCAGTACTTC. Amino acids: CRVGVGETQYF.

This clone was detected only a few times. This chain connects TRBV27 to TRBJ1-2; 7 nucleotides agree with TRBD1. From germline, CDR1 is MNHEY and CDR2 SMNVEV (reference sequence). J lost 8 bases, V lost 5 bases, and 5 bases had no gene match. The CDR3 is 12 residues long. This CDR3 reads CASSLPGQGYTF. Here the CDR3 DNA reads TGTGCCAGCAGTCTGCCGGGACAGGGCTACACCTTC.

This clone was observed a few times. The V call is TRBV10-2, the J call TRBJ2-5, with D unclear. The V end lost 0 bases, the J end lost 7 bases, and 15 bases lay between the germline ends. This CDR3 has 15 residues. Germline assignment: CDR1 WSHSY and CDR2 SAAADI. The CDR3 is CASSESNVQTGTQYF. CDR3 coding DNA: TGCGCCAGCAGTGAGTCGAACGTCCAAACGGGGACCCAGTACTTC.

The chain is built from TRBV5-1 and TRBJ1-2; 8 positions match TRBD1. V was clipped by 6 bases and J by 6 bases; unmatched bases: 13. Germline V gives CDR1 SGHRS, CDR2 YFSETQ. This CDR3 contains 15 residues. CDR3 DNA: TGCGCCAGCACCGTCGGGGCAGGGGGCGCCGATGGCTACACCTTC. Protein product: CASTVGAGGADGYTF.

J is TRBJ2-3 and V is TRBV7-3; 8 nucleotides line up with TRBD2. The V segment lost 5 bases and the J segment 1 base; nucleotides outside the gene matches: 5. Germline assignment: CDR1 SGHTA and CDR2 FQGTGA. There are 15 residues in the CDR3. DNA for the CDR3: TGTGCCAGCAGCGCTGGACTAGCTGGCACAGATACGCAGTATTTT. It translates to CASSAGLAGTDTQYF.

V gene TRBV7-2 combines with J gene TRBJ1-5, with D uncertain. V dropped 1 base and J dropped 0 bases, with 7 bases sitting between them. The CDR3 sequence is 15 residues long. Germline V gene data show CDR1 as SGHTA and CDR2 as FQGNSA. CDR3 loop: CASSLDESSNQPQHF. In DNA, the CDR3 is TGTGCCAGCAGCTTAGATGAGAGTAGCAATCAGCCCCAGCATTTT.

For the CDR3, the DNA is TGCGCCAGCAGTCCGGGACAGGGGTTTTACGAGCAGTACTTC. Translating gives CASSPGQGFYEQYF. This chain connects TRBV5-1 to TRBJ2-5; TRBD1 aligns across 10 bases. The end of the DNA aligns better with TRBJ2-7, so the J call may be wrong. Per germline, CDR1 SGHRS and CDR2 YFSETQ. This CDR3 spans 14 amino acids.

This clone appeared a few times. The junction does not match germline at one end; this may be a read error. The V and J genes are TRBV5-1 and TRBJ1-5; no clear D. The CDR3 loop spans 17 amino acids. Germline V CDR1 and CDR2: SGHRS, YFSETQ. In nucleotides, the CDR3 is TGCGCCAGCAGCCCCGAGGCGCCCCGACCCTTCAATAAGCCCCAGCATTTT. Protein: CASSPEAPRPFNKPQHF.

CDR3 sequence (DNA): TGCGCCAGCAGCTTGGCCGATGCAGGGAACACTGAAGCTTTCTTT. Encoded protein: CASSLADAGNTEAFF. The gene calls are TRBV5-1 and TRBJ1-1; no clear D. This CDR3 has 15 residues. The germline gives CDR1 SGHRS, CDR2 YFSETQ. V lost 0 bases and J lost 1, with 10 bases in between.

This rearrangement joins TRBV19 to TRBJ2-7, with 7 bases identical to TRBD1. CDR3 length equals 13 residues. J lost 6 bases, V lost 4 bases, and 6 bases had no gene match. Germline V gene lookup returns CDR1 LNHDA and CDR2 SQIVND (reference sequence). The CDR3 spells CASSSNRGLEQYF. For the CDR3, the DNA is TGTGCCAGTAGTAGCAACAGGGGCCTCGAGCAGTACTTC.

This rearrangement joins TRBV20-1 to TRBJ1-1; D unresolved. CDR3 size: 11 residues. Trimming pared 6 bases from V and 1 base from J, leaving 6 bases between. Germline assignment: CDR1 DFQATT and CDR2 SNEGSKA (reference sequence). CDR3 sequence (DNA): TGCAGTGCGTCGAGGAACACTGAAGCTTTCTTT. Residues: CSASRNTEAFF.

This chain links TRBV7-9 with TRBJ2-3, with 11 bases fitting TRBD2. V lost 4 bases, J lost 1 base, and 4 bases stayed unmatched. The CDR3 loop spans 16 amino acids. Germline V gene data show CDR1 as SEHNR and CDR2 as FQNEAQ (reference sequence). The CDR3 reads CASSSNSGGGTDTQYF. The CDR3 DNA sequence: TGTGCCAGCAGCTCCAATAGCGGGGGGGGCACAGATACGCAGTATTTT.